These 5 T cell receptor beta chains were all obtained from the same sample, sequenced in a study of T cell responses to AZD1222 COVID-19 vaccine. Profiled with immunoSEQ multiplex PCR; TCRdb holds only in-frame clones, not every one. The table records some 140,000 clones, 90% of them present only once. Sequencing used peripheral blood, obtained on day 0 of AZD1222 vaccination. Source of these receptors: an adult in good health.

In DNA form, the CDR3 reads TGTGCCTGGAGTATTGGGCTCGGTGGTTCACCCCTCCACTTT. Translated: CAWSIGLGGSPLHF. The chain carries TRBV30 and TRBJ1-6; D remains ambiguous. The germline V gene encodes CDR1 GTSNPN and CDR2 SVGIG (reference sequence). Trimming took 2 bases from V and 9 from J, leaving 14 bases between them. CDR3 length: 14 residues.

The chain couples TRBV18 to TRBJ1-5; 8 nucleotides align to TRBD1. Unmatched junction bases numbered 6, after V lost 4 bases and J lost 4 bases. Germline V gives CDR1 KGHSH, CDR2 LQKENI. The CDR3 totals 15 residues. The CDR3 DNA reads as TGTGCCAGCTCACAGGACAGGGTGGGGAATCAGCCCCAGCATTTT. It translates to CASSQDRVGNQPQHF. Supplemented by reference TRBV18 and TRBJ1-5, the full variable domain reads NAGVMQNPRHLVRRRGQEARLRCSPMKGHSHVYWYRQLPEEGLKFMVYLQKENIIDESGMPKERFSAEFPKEGPSILRIQQVVRGDSAAYFCASSQDRVGNQPQHFGDGTRLSIL.

This clone has a single count. V is TRBV5-1 and J is TRBJ2-1; the D gene could be TRBD1 or TRBD2 (5 bases each). CDR1 and CDR2 from the germline V gene are SGHRS and YFSETQ. The CDR3 is made up of 15 amino acids. The ends were cut back, 2 bases at V and 8 bases at J, with 17 bases in the middle. Written as DNA, the CDR3 is TGCGCCAGCAGCTTCCGGGACGTCCTAATGGATGAGCAGTTCTTC. As protein: CASSFRDVLMDEQFF.

In nucleotides, the CDR3 is TGCGCCAGCAGTCAATCTTGGTTCCCGAACTATGGCTACACCTTC. As protein: CASSQSWFPNYGYTF. V is TRBV23-1 and J is TRBJ1-2; D is undetermined. TRBV23-1 is treated as an ORF (open reading frame) with a function not yet certain. Trimming left V 0 bases short and J 2 bases short, with 10 bases between. The CDR3 covers 15 residues.

The V gene is TRBV27, the J gene TRBJ1-4; 8 positions match TRBD1. J was trimmed by 4 bases and V by 6 bases; bases with no gene match: 4. The CDR3 is 14 amino acids. Germline assignment: CDR1 MNHEY and CDR2 SMNVEV (reference sequence). This CDR3 reads CASRTGVLNEKLFF. For the CDR3, the DNA is TGTGCCAGCAGGACAGGGGTCCTTAATGAAAAACTGTTTTTT.